The 11 T cell receptor beta chains given below trace back to one sample, sequenced in a study of blood T cell repertoires in COVID-19. Clones were read by immunoSEQ multiplex PCR, and TCRdb kept only the in-frame ones, dropping some. The sample has 150,000 to 200,000 clones; about 80% are singletons. Specimen: peripheral blood. These receptors all come from a man aged 60 to 75 with acute or convalescent COVID-19.

The chain joins TRBV30 to TRBJ1-5; tentative D call: TRBD1 (6 bases). Trimming shortened V by 4 bases and J by 0 bases, and 13 bases separated the two germline ends. There are 15 residues in the CDR3. In germline, CDR1 is GTSNPN, CDR2 SVGIG (reference sequence). The CDR3 DNA reads TGTGCCTGGAAGGAACAGGGCCTTAGCAATCAGCCCCAGCATTTT. This sequence encodes CAWKEQGLSNQPQHF.

This CDR3 is CASRASGNEQFF. The CDR3 DNA sequence: TGCGCCAGCAGGGCCAGCGGCAATGAGCAGTTCTTC. The chain uses TRBV10-2 and TRBJ2-1, with D possibly TRBD2 on 5 matching bases. This CDR3 is 12 amino acids long. V was trimmed by 6 bases and J by 6 bases, leaving 9 bases between them. Germline V gives CDR1 WSHSY, CDR2 SAAADI.

The chain uses TRBV11-2 and TRBJ1-6; 7 nucleotides agree with TRBD1. This CDR3 region has 14 residues. After removal of 4 bases from V and 13 bases from J, the junction contained 10 bases not matched to a gene. Germline CDR1 and CDR2: SGHAT and FQNNGV. In nucleotides, the CDR3 is TGTGCCAGCAGCTCGACGACAGGGCGGGCGCCCCTCCACTTT. Its translation is CASSSTTGRAPLHF.

This clone came up once. In DNA form, the CDR3 reads TGTGCCAGCAGCTTACCGGGACTCGAGAGTTTCACAGATACGCAGTATTTT. Protein product: CASSLPGLESFTDTQYF. This chain joins TRBV7-2 and TRBJ2-3, with TRBD2 as a possible D gene (6 bases). V was trimmed by 2 bases and J by 2 bases, leaving 17 bases between them. Germline loops: CDR1 SGHTA, CDR2 FQGNSA. This CDR3 is 17 amino acids long. Filled out from reference TRBV7-2 and TRBJ2-3, the complete variable domain reads GAGVSQSPSNKVTEKGKDVELRCDPISGHTALYWYRQSLGQGLEFLIYFQGNSAPDKSGLPSDRFSAERTGGSVSTLTIQRTQQEDSAVYLCASSLPGLESFTDTQYFGPGTRLTVL.

This clone was recorded only once. The genes are TRBV2 and TRBJ2-7; a weak D match, TRBD1 (6 bases). CDR3 length equals 15 residues. V gave up 6 bases and J gave up 4 bases, with 19 bases separating them. CDR1 and CDR2 (germline): SNHLY, FYNNEI. This CDR3 is CASSYDGQIGYEQYF. CDR3 nucleotide sequence: TGTGCCAGCAGCTACGACGGACAGATAGGTTACGAGCAGTACTTC.

The rearrangement links TRBV13 to TRBJ2-7; D is undetermined. The V end was cut by 1 base, the J end by 3 bases, with 10 bases between. Germline CDR1 is PRHDT and CDR2 is FYEKMQ (reference sequence). The CDR3 runs to 14 residues. DNA of the CDR3: TGTGCCAGCAGCTTAGCCGCTGACTTCTACGAGCAGTACTTC. Protein product: CASSLAADFYEQYF.

The chain is built from TRBV19 and TRBJ2-7; D is unresolved. The CDR3 contains 14 residues. Germline CDR1 reads LNHDA; CDR2 reads SQIVND (reference sequence). V was cut by 5 bases and J by 0 bases, with 11 bases left in between. CDR3 in DNA: TGTGCCAGTAGTTCTTATACATACTCCTACGAGCAGTACTTC. Residues: CASSSYTYSYEQYF.

Here the CDR3 reads CASSPLRQGSSTDTQYF. CDR3 nucleotides: TGTGCCAGCAGTCCCCTCCGACAGGGATCCAGCACAGATACGCAGTATTTT. The chain couples TRBV27 to TRBJ2-3, with 7 bases identical to TRBD1. CDR1 and CDR2 from the germline V gene are MNHEY and SMNVEV (reference sequence). The CDR3 spans 17 residues. V gave up 5 bases and J gave up 0 bases; unmatched junction bases: 11.

The V call is TRBV12-3 or TRBV12-4, the J call TRBJ2-7, with 9 bases identical to TRBD2. V shed 8 bases, J shed 7 bases, and the junction held 9 bases outside the gene matches. This CDR3 region has 13 residues. In DNA form, the CDR3 reads TGTGCCAGCCGACTAGCGGATCGCTGGGAGCAGTACTTC. Translated: CASRLADRWEQYF.

V is TRBV18 and J is TRBJ2-7; 9 bases agree with TRBD1. V lost 3 bases to trimming and J lost 5 bases; unmatched junction nucleotides: 5. Per the germline V gene, CDR1 is KGHSH and CDR2 is LQKENI. This CDR3 comprises 14 residues. CDR3 loop: CASSPGTGLDEQYF. As DNA, the CDR3 is TGTGCCAGCTCACCGGGGACAGGGCTGGACGAGCAGTACTTC.

The rearrangement uses TRBV4-3 and TRBJ1-1; unclear D gene. Germline lookup yields CDR1 LGHNA and CDR2 YSLEER. This CDR3 has 14 residues. Trimming took 1 base from V and 5 from J, leaving 11 bases between them. Written as DNA, the CDR3 is TGCGCCAGCAGCCAAGGGCTCTCGGGGACTGAAGCTTTCTTT. Its protein product is CASSQGLSGTEAFF.